The 4 T cell receptor beta chains below were found in one sample sequenced in a study of OX40 agonist ivuxolimab in advanced cancers. This table comes from immunoSEQ multiplex PCR, and its TCRdb copy is limited to in-frame clones, with some not included. The sample holds around 80,000 clones, 70% to 90% seen once. Sequenced material: CD4+ or CD8+ T cells sorted from blood, taken in a trial of the OX40 agonist ivuxolimab. These receptors originate from an adult with an advanced solid tumor such as melanoma, head and neck, liver or kidney cancer.

This chain links TRBV7-9 with TRBJ1-1; TRBD1 might be the D (5 bases). The CDR3 runs 13 residues. Trimming shortened V by 3 bases and J by 4 bases, and 9 bases separated the two germline ends. Germline V gene data show CDR1 as SEHNR and CDR2 as FQNEAQ (reference sequence). The CDR3 region is CASSLGEATEAFF. CDR3 DNA sequence: TGTGCCAGCAGCTTGGGGGAGGCCACTGAAGCTTTCTTT.

This clone was observed once. The genes are TRBV7-2 and TRBJ2-1; 13 bases match TRBD2. Losses at the gene ends were 5 bases for V and 7 bases for J; bases not matched to a gene: 8. The germline V gene has CDR1 SGHTA and CDR2 FQGNSA. CDR3 length: 16 residues. CDR3 sequence reads: CASSTTSGGAANEQFF. CDR3 in DNA: TGTGCCAGCAGCACTACTAGCGGGGGGGCCGCAAATGAGCAGTTCTTC.

The V gene is TRBV27, the J gene TRBJ1-4; D uncertain. Per germline, CDR1 MNHEY and CDR2 SMNVEV (reference sequence). The V gene lost 2 bases and the J gene lost 7 bases, with 2 bases spanning the gap. The CDR3 loop spans 11 amino acids. For the CDR3, the DNA is TGTGCCAGCAGTTTACGTGAAAAACTGTTTTTT. Amino acids: CASSLREKLFF.

The chain uses TRBV7-6 and TRBJ1-4, with a weak D call TRBD1 (6 bases). The CDR3 contains 14 residues. V dropped 6 bases and J dropped 5 bases, with 13 bases sitting between them. Per germline, CDR1 SGHVS and CDR2 FNYEAQ. CDR3 sequence: CASRKQGKNEKLFF. In nucleotides, the CDR3 is TGTGCCAGCAGGAAACAGGGTAAGAATGAAAAACTGTTTTTT.